One sample yielded the 5 T cell receptor beta chains listed below, sequenced in a study of T-cell memory formation after mild COVID-19. TCRdb redid the calling of the 5' RACE reads with MiXCR, one entry per CDR3 protein. The repertoire includes over 400,000 distinct CDR3 sequences, around a quarter of them detected once, and around 14% sits in the top ten. The sequenced sample consisted of PBMCs or a T cell subset sorted from them (not recorded which). These receptors all stem from an adult woman who had mild COVID-19 (a few samples of this study predate the infection). Cell type and time point are not known.

This chain joins TRBV30 and TRBJ2-1, with D maybe TRBD1 (5 bases). The CDR3 has 14 residues. V lost 1 base to trimming and J lost 3 bases, with 10 bases between them. Germline V gene data show CDR1 as GTSNPN and CDR2 as SVGIG (reference sequence). CDR3 amino acids: CAWSATVGYNEQFF. The CDR3 bases are TGTGCCTGGAGTGCGACAGTCGGCTACAATGAGCAGTTCTTC.

V gene TRBV10-2 combines with J gene TRBJ1-4; D is ambiguous. Germline CDR1 is WSHSY and CDR2 is SAAADI. V shed 5 bases and J shed 7 bases, with 14 bases lying between them. CDR3 length: 14 amino acids. The CDR3 reads CASSFGVLGEKLFF. CDR3 in DNA: TGCGCCAGCAGTTTCGGGGTCCTAGGTGAAAAACTGTTTTTT.

This rearrangement joins TRBV7-9 to TRBJ2-7, with D possibly matching TRBD2 (5 bases). Per the germline V gene, CDR1 is SEHNR and CDR2 is FQNEAQ (reference sequence). This CDR3 is 14 amino acids long. With 4 bases removed from V and 2 bases from J, the gap between germline ends came to 12 bases. The DNA of the CDR3 is TGTGCCAGCAGCTCCCAGACTACCGCCTACGAGCAGTACTTC. This codes for CASSSQTTAYEQYF.

Only a few counts were recorded for this clonotype. This chain links TRBV6-2 or TRBV6-3 with TRBJ1-2, with D unresolved. V lost 7 bases and J lost 4, with 19 bases in between. Germline CDR1 MNHEY, CDR2 SVGEGT. The CDR3 runs 15 residues. The CDR3 sequence is CASTSRDGSLYGYTF. Here the CDR3 DNA reads TGTGCCAGCACCAGCCGTGACGGATCCCTCTATGGCTACACCTTC.

This clonotype was recorded a few times. The gene calls are TRBV24-1 and TRBJ2-7, with no clear D. CDR1 and CDR2 (germline): KGHDR, SFDVKD. CDR3 length: 14 residues. The V end was cut by 7 bases, the J end by 2 bases, with 14 bases between. The CDR3 is CATSPGGRTYEQYF. The CDR3 bases are TGTGCCACCAGCCCCGGTGGCAGAACCTACGAGCAGTACTTC.